This T cell receptor (beta chain) was sequenced in a study of T-cell memory formation after mild COVID-19. Looking at the study overall: The study found TCR clusters largely donor specific.

TCRdb reprocessed the 5' RACE reads with MiXCR, giving one entry per CDR3 protein. Of roughly 200,000 distinct CDR3 sequences listed, approximately 10% were seen once; the top ten hold around 3.4%. The CDR3 sequence is 14 residues long. CDR1 is MNHNY, CDR2 SVGAGI, per germline (reference sequence). With 5 bases clipped from V and 9 bases from J, the junction kept 11 bases outside the gene matches. This clonotype appeared a few times. This TCR was sampled from a man aged 18 to 30 who had mild COVID-19 (a few samples of this study predate the infection). Cell type and time point are not known. The V call is TRBV6-6, the J call TRBJ2-7; 9 bases fit TRBD1. Sequencing was performed on PBMCs or a T cell subset sorted from them (not recorded which). As DNA, the CDR3 is TGTGCCAGCAGTATCGCGGGACAGGGTAGCGCGCAGTACTTC. Residues: CASSIAGQGSAQYF.